This T cell receptor (beta chain) was observed in a study of T-cell reconstitution after alpha-beta-depleted transplantation in children. The CDR3 totals 14 residues. V was clipped by 4 bases and J by 6 bases; unmatched bases: 6. In germline, CDR1 is SGHRS, CDR2 YFSETQ. Concerning this clonotype itself: The target antigen is unknown.

Overall study findings and caveats: About two months after transplant, alpha-beta T cells reportedly came from several hundred expanded graft clones. High day-60 TCRbeta diversity in some patients came from surviving recipient T cells and thymic progenitors. At one year after transplant, newly produced T cells mostly accounted for T-cell counts and diversity.

As it was prepared, the TCRbeta library received unique molecular identifiers. MiXCR, run by TCRdb on the PCR reads, gives a single entry per CDR3 protein. The table records about 830,000 distinct CDR3 sequences, 15% to 20% of them present only once. Sample: PBMCs, mostly from graft donor cells, taken 360 days after TCRalphabeta/CD19-depleted stem cell transplant. The rearrangement links TRBV5-1 to TRBJ2-7, with 11 bases aligning to TRBD1. The receptor was derived from a male patient aged 10 to 17 who had a stem cell transplant for acute lymphoblastic leukemia, so the T cells may come from the graft donor. The CDR3 coding sequence is TGCGCCAGCAGCGGCGGACAGGGGGCGAGCGAGCAGTACTTC. This gives the protein CASSGGQGASEQYF.